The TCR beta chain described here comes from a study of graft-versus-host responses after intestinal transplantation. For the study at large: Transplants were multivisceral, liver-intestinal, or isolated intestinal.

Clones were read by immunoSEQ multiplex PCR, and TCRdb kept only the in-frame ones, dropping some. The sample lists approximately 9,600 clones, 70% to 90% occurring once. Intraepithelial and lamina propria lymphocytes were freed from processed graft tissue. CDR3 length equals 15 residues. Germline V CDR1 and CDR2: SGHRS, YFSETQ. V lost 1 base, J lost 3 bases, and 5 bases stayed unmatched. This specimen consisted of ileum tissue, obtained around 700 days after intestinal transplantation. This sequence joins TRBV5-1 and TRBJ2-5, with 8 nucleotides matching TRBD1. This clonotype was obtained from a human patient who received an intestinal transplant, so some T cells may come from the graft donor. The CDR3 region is CASSLLSGGEETQYF. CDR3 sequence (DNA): TGCGCCAGCAGCTTGCTCTCAGGGGGCGAAGAGACCCAGTACTTC.